The 16 T cell receptor beta chains in this list originate from one sample, sequenced in a study of regulatory T cells in long-lasting Graves disease. Arm-PCR of CDR3 regions and iRepertoire HTBI primers were used to build TCR beta libraries. Using its own MiXCR run on the multiplex PCR reads, TCRdb lists one record per CDR3 protein. The table shows about 200,000 distinct CDR3 sequences, with approximately 18% occurring only once. Time point noted: newly diagnosed GD, antithyroid drugs for less than 3 months. Isolated PBMC RNA provided the starting material for the TCR library. These data were also reused for a study on T cells in Graves' hyperthyroidism and ophthalmopathy.

Sequenced material: peripheral blood mononuclear cells (PBMCs), taken at new diagnosis, from a patient treated with antithyroid drugs. These receptors were taken from a woman in her twenties or thirties with Graves disease.

The V call is TRBV2, the J call TRBJ2-3, with 7 bases identical to TRBD2. Trimming removed 5 bases from V and 3 bases from J; junction bases left unmatched: 14. CDR3 length equals 17 residues. CDR1 is SNHLY and CDR2 is FYNNEI in the germline V gene. CDR3 residues: CASSPQIPGGTTDTQYF. The CDR3 DNA follows: TGTGCCAGCAGTCCCCAGATACCCGGGGGGACTACAGATACGCAGTATTTT.

This clonotype appeared a single time. A much larger clonotype is one base distant, so this may be a read error. The chain carries TRBV20-1 and TRBJ2-1; TRBD1 matches at 7 bases. CDR3 length: 15 residues. Germline V CDR1 and CDR2: DFQATT, SNEGSKA (reference sequence). The CDR3 is CSAPPTGYSHNEQFF. The CDR3 nucleotides are TGCAGTGCCCCACCGACAGGGTACTCCCACAATGAGCAGTTCTTC.

This clonotype was observed at least ten times. The chain combines TRBV20-1 with TRBJ2-7, with D possibly matching TRBD1 (6 bases). CDR1 DFQATT and CDR2 SNEGSKA come from the germline V gene (reference sequence). The V gene lost 4 bases and the J gene lost 3 bases, with 16 bases spanning the gap. The CDR3 runs 14 residues. CDR3 region: CSAKTGGLGYEQYF. CDR3 nucleotide sequence: TGCAGTGCTAAGACAGGCGGGTTGGGCTACGAGCAGTACTTC.

This clonotype showed up many times. V usage is TRBV30 and J usage is TRBJ2-5; 7 bases are a match to TRBD1. From germline, CDR1 is GTSNPN and CDR2 SVGIG (reference sequence). V was pared by 1 base and J by 5 bases, with 4 bases of the junction left unmatched. The CDR3 runs to 13 residues. Here the CDR3 reads CAWSGSRGETQYF. For the CDR3, the DNA is TGTGCCTGGAGTGGGTCCAGGGGGGAGACCCAGTACTTC.

This clonotype occurred many times. Here the CDR3 DNA reads TGTGCCAGCAGCTCTACAGGGGAAAAACTGTTTTTT. Translating it yields CASSSTGEKLFF. The J gene is TRBJ1-4, the V gene TRBV7-6, with D maybe TRBD1 (6 bases). Germline CDR1 and CDR2: SGHVS and FNYEAQ. The CDR3 consists of 12 residues. The germline V and J ends were trimmed by 4 bases and 8 bases, with 8 bases remaining between them.

Ten or more counts support this clonotype. This chain joins TRBV28 and TRBJ1-2, with TRBD1 as a possible D gene (5 bases). Germline values: CDR1 MDHEN, CDR2 SYDVKM. The CDR3 is 17 residues long. Trimming shortened V by 10 bases and J by 5 bases, and 29 bases separated the two germline ends. As DNA, the CDR3 is TGTGCCACGGTTGGTCGACAGATCCTGGCCGCGGGGTATGGCTACACCTTC. Encoded protein: CATVGRQILAAGYGYTF.

This clonotype came up many times. This chain links TRBV30 with TRBJ2-4; TRBD1 matches at 9 bases. The CDR3 is made up of 12 amino acids. V shed 5 bases and J 6 bases; nucleotides not matched to a gene: 2. Germline assignment: CDR1 GTSNPN and CDR2 SVGIG (reference sequence). The CDR3 loop is CAWDRGGNIQYF. The CDR3 nucleotides are TGTGCCTGGGACAGGGGGGGAAACATTCAGTACTTC. Combining the CDR3 with reference TRBV30 and TRBJ2-4 gives the whole variable domain SQTIHQWPATLVQPVGSPLSLECTVEGTSNPNLYWYRQAAGRGLQLLFYSVGIGQISSEVPQNLSASRPQDRQFILSSKKLLLSDSGFYLCAWDRGGNIQYFGAGTRLSVL.

The table lists this clonotype with many counts. The gene calls are TRBV10-1 and TRBJ1-4, with D possibly matching TRBD1 (5 bases). Germline V CDR1 and CDR2: WNHNN, SYGVQD (reference sequence). Trimming cost V 5 bases and J 0 bases, with 7 bases left between them. The CDR3 consists of 14 residues. This chain's CDR3 is CASSQGPTNEKLFF. The CDR3 DNA reads TGCGCCAGCAGTCAGGGACCAACTAATGAAAAACTGTTTTTT.

The genes are TRBV2 and TRBJ2-5; TRBD1 matches 7 bases. Germline V lookup: CDR1 SNHLY, CDR2 FYNNEI. The CDR3 is made up of 14 amino acids. With 8 bases clipped from V and 5 bases from J, the junction kept 11 bases outside the gene matches. This chain's CDR3 is CASPRDSMSETQYF. CDR3 nucleotide sequence: TGTGCCAGCCCGAGGGACAGCATGTCGGAGACCCAGTACTTC.

As to this clonotype: Possible read error: a much larger clone is one base away. The chain combines TRBV6-1 with TRBJ1-2; no clear D. This CDR3 comprises 13 residues. Per germline, CDR1 MNHNS and CDR2 SASEGT. Trimming removed 5 bases from V and 2 bases from J, with 9 bases in between. The CDR3 DNA follows: TGTGCCAGCAGTACCCGGCTAAACTATGGCTACACCTTC. It encodes CASSTRLNYGYTF.

This clonotype was picked up many times. The rearrangement links TRBV2 to TRBJ2-7, with D perhaps TRBD2 (5 bases). With 4 bases removed from V and 7 bases from J, the gap between germline ends came to 14 bases. Germline assignment: CDR1 SNHLY and CDR2 FYNNEI. This CDR3 is 13 amino acids long. CDR3 residues: CASSVRTSMEQYF. CDR3 in DNA: TGTGCCAGCAGTGTAAGGACTTCTATGGAGCAGTACTTC.

This clonotype was observed many times. The chain links TRBV7-9 to TRBJ1-1; D remains ambiguous. Germline CDR1 SEHNR, CDR2 FQNEAQ (reference sequence). The CDR3 is 14 amino acids. V was cut by 2 bases and J by 8 bases, with 15 bases left in between. The CDR3, as DNA: TGTGCCAGCAGCTTATCCCTGACGGACCTAGAAGCTTTCTTT. This translates into CASSLSLTDLEAFF.

This clonotype was seen at least ten times. This sequence joins TRBV2 and TRBJ2-7; a weak D match, TRBD2 (6 bases). The CDR3 totals 15 residues. Per germline, CDR1 SNHLY and CDR2 FYNNEI. The V end was cut by 2 bases, the J end by 3 bases, with 14 bases between. DNA of the CDR3: TGTGCCAGCAGTGAAAGGGTCGGGAGAATCTACGAGCAGTACTTC. Translation gives CASSERVGRIYEQYF.

This clonotype has at least ten counts. V usage is TRBV5-1 and J usage is TRBJ2-5; D is perhaps TRBD1 (5 bases). V lost 7 bases and J lost 5, with 9 bases in between. The length of the CDR3 is 11 residues. In germline, CDR1 is SGHRS, CDR2 YFSETQ. As DNA, the CDR3 is TGCGCCAGCCAGCAGGGCGAGACCCAGTACTTC. It translates to CASQQGETQYF.

At least ten counts were recorded for this clonotype. The chain is built from TRBV27 and TRBJ2-7, with 9 bases fitting TRBD1. With V trimmed by 5 bases and J by 0 bases, 14 bases remained unmatched. CDR3 length equals 18 residues. CDR1 and CDR2 (germline): MNHEY, SMNVEV (reference sequence). CDR3 DNA sequence: TGTGCCAGCAGTCGGGACAGGGCCGACTCCTCCCTCTCCTACGAGCAGTACTTC. It yields the protein CASSRDRADSSLSYEQYF.

At least ten counts were recorded for this clonotype. This chain uses TRBV9 with TRBJ2-1; 9 positions agree with TRBD1. CDR3 length equals 16 residues. The V gene's germline CDR1 is SGDLS and CDR2 YYNGEE. After removal of 5 bases from V and 8 bases from J, the junction contained 14 bases not matched to a gene. The CDR3 sequence is CASSHEGQGGLDEQFF. Here the CDR3 DNA reads TGTGCCAGCAGTCATGAGGGACAGGGAGGTCTCGATGAGCAGTTCTTC.